The present T cell receptor (beta chain) was sequenced within a study of cytomegalovirus exposure and HLA in healthy donors. Overall study results and limits: TCR beta chain V- and J-gene trimming was linked, in a later analysis, to a missense variant in DCLRE1C. The classifier reportedly diagnosed cytomegalovirus status with high sensitivity and specificity.

PCR used 60 Vbeta primers and 13 Jbeta primers. The data were produced by immunoSEQ multiplex PCR, yet TCRdb's version contains in-frame clones alone and is incomplete. The repertoire consists of 85,000 to 130,000 clones, with around 76% occurring once and the leading ten covering under 6.5%. As regards this clone: Its antigen is still unknown. This CDR3 is also generated by other DNA sequences in the sample.

The CDR3 consists of 13 residues. The germline CDR1 and CDR2 sequences are SGDLS and YYNGEE. The V and J ends lost 0 bases and 4 bases respectively, with 5 bases between them. The TCR originated in a woman aged 45-65 years in good health and CMV-seropositive. V is TRBV9 and J is TRBJ1-3, with D possibly matching TRBD1 (5 bases). The sample taken for sequencing was PBMCs. In nucleotides, the CDR3 is TGTGCCAGCAGCGTAGGACAGGGAAACACCATATATTTT. Protein sequence: CASSVGQGNTIYF.